These 3 T cell receptor beta chains originate from one sample sequenced in a study of T cell repertoires in cytomegalovirus infection. No antigen has been assigned to these receptors. TCRdb re-analysed the reads in MiXCR, keeping a single row per CDR3 protein. This sample yields around 120,000 distinct CDR3 sequences, of which roughly 41% are seen a single time; just under 75% belongs to the top ten. The specimen was CD8+ T cells from cultured PBMCs, collected from culture after CMV antigen stimulation. These receptors came from a human donor in good health (CMV status not recorded). Some clones in this sample may be carry-over from other donors' samples.

The chain joins TRBV7-4 to TRBJ2-7, with a possible D match to TRBD1 (6 bases). CDR1 SGHVT and CDR2 SQSDAQ come from the germline V gene. This CDR3 has 14 residues. The V and J ends lost 1 base and 5 bases respectively, with 12 bases between them. The CDR3 DNA is TGTGCCAGCAGCTTAGTCCGGGACAACGACGAGCAGTACTTC. This encodes CASSLVRDNDEQYF.

The rearrangement uses TRBV7-9 and TRBJ2-5; no firm D call. The CDR3 loop spans 12 amino acids. Trimming pared 8 bases from V and 2 bases from J, leaving 9 bases between. From germline, CDR1 is SEHNR and CDR2 FQNEAQ (reference sequence). The CDR3 sequence: CASVKVQETQYF. As DNA, the CDR3 is TGTGCCAGCGTAAAAGTTCAAGAGACCCAGTACTTC.

V usage is TRBV12-3 or TRBV12-4 and J usage is TRBJ2-2; 12 bases fit TRBD2. This CDR3 is built from 18 residues. With V trimmed by 3 bases and J by 0 bases, 5 bases remained unmatched. The CDR3 loop is CASSFLAGGKPNTGELFF. In DNA, the CDR3 is TGTGCCAGCAGTTTTCTAGCGGGGGGGAAACCGAACACCGGGGAGCTGTTTTTT.